The clone carrying this T cell receptor (beta chain) was counted once. The data belong to a study of blood T cell repertoires in COVID-19. Study overall: Sources were T cells, B-cell-depleted T cells, or PBMCs; the material itself was cDNA or gDNA.

The germline gives CDR1 SNHLY, CDR2 FYNNEI. The CDR3 has 13 amino acids. V lost 6 bases and J 6 bases, leaving 12 bases between the germline ends. Method: immunoSEQ multiplex PCR; TCRdb's copy keeps in-frame clones and lacks some. This table has 100,000 or so clones, 85% appearing once. What was sequenced was peripheral blood. The V and J genes are TRBV2 and TRBJ1-5; no definite D call. This TCR was recovered from a man in his fifties with acute or convalescent COVID-19. This CDR3 is CASREGGGQPQHF. The CDR3 DNA follows: TGTGCCAGCAGAGAGGGCGGAGGTCAGCCCCAGCATTTT.